This T cell receptor (beta chain) was profiled in a study of T cell changes during pregnancy in multiple sclerosis. Method: immunoSEQ multiplex PCR; TCRdb's copy keeps in-frame clones and lacks some. The table includes tens of thousands of clones, 93% detected once. Germline assignment: CDR1 SGDLS and CDR2 YYNGEE. CDR3 length: 16 residues. V lost 2 bases and J 2 bases, leaving 15 bases between the germline ends. Source: peripheral blood, taken in the second trimester of pregnancy. The gene calls are TRBV9 and TRBJ2-3; tentative D call: TRBD2 (6 bases). The source of this sequence is a female donor in good health, enrolled as a control in a pregnancy study. CDR3 loop: CASSVQAGTITDTQYF. DNA of the CDR3: TGTGCCAGCAGCGTTCAAGCGGGTACAATCACAGATACGCAGTATTTT. Based on the CDR3 plus reference TRBV9 and TRBJ2-3, the full variable domain is DSGVTQTPKHLITATGQRVTLRCSPRSGDLSVYWYQQSLDQGLQFLIQYYNGEERAKGNILERFSAQQFPDLHSELNLSSLELGDSALYFCASSVQAGTITDTQYFGPGTRLTVL.